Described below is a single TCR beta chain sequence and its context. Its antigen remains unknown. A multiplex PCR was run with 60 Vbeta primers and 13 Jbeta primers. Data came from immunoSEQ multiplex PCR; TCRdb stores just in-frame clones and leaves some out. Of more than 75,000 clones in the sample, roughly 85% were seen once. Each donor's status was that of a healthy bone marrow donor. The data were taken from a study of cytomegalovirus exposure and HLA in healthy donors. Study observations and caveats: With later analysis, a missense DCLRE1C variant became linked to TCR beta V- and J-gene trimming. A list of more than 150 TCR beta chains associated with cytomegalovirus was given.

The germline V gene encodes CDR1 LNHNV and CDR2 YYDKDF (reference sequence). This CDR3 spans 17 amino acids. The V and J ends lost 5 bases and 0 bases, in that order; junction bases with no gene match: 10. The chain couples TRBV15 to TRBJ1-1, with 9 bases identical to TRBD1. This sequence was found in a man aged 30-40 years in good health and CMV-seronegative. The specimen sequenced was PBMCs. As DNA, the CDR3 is TGTGCCACCAGCGAGACAGGGGGGGATACACTGAACACTGAAGCTTTCTTT. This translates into CATSETGGDTLNTEAFF.